The next 10 T cell receptor beta chains were all read from a single sample in a study of cytomegalovirus exposure and HLA in healthy donors. The PCR ran on 60 Vbeta and 13 Jbeta primers. Clones were sequenced by immunoSEQ multiplex PCR, and TCRdb holds only the in-frame ones, with some missing. The table shows 180,000 or so clones, with 77% occurring only once. Material: PBMCs. These receptors all stem from a man younger than 30 in good health and CMV-seronegative.

The rearrangement joins TRBV28 to TRBJ2-7, with a weak D call TRBD1 (6 bases). From germline, CDR1 is MDHEN and CDR2 SYDVKM. This CDR3 comprises 13 residues. V was clipped by 5 bases and J by 4 bases, with 12 bases between them. CDR3 amino acids: CASSPDRLYEQYF. The CDR3, as DNA: TGTGCCAGCAGTCCAGACAGGCTATACGAGCAGTACTTC.

The chain recombines TRBV14 with TRBJ2-1, with a tentative D call TRBD2 (6 bases). Trimming pared 3 bases from V and 5 bases from J, leaving 14 bases between. From germline, CDR1 is SGHDN and CDR2 FVKESK. CDR3 length: 15 residues. CDR3 in DNA: TGTGCCAGCAGCCAGGCCGGGACTCTCCACAATGAGCAGTTCTTC. This encodes CASSQAGTLHNEQFF.

This chain connects TRBV19 to TRBJ2-2; 9 bases are shared with TRBD1. The CDR3 contains 14 residues. Germline lookup yields CDR1 LNHDA and CDR2 SQIVND (reference sequence). Trimming removed 6 bases from V and 5 bases from J; junction bases left unmatched: 4. Written as DNA, the CDR3 is TGTGCCAGTAGGGACAGGGGTGGAACCGGGGAGCTGTTTTTT. It codes for CASRDRGGTGELFF.

The rearrangement uses TRBV15 and TRBJ1-1; TRBD1 might be the D (5 bases). Trimming took off 0 bases at V and 4 bases at J, with 12 bases between the two ends. Germline V gene sequence: CDR1 LNHNV, CDR2 YYDKDF (reference sequence). The CDR3 runs to 15 residues. CDR3 sequence (DNA): TGTGCCACCAGCAGAGATCGGGCAGGGTCCACTGAAGCTTTCTTT. It encodes CATSRDRAGSTEAFF. The full variable domain, with the rest looked up from reference TRBV15 and TRBJ1-1, is DAMVIQNPRYQVTQFGKPVTLSCSQTLNHNVMYWYQQKSSQAPKLLFHYYDKDFNNEADTPDNFQSRRPNTSFCFLDIRSPGLGDTAMYLCATSRDRAGSTEAFFGQGTRLTVV.

The chain combines TRBV7-9 with TRBJ2-5; D is possibly TRBD1 (6 bases). Trimming shortened V by 0 bases and J by 1 base, and 9 bases separated the two germline ends. Germline-derived CDR1 and CDR2 are SEHNR and FQNEAQ (reference sequence). CDR3 length equals 15 residues. CDR3 loop: CASSLASGAQETQYF. As DNA, the CDR3 is TGTGCCAGCAGCTTAGCCTCAGGGGCCCAAGAGACCCAGTACTTC. Full variable domain (outside the CDR3, taken from reference TRBV7-9 and TRBJ2-5): DTGVSQNPRHKITKRGQNVTFRCDPISEHNRLYWYRQTLGQGPEFLTYFQNEAQLEKSRLLSDRFSAERPKGSFSTLEIQRTEQGDSAMYLCASSLASGAQETQYFGPGTRLLVL.

Worth noting for this clone: Other DNA sequences in this specimen translate into the identical CDR3. V is TRBV19 and J is TRBJ2-3; 8 bases fit TRBD2. CDR1 is LNHDA and CDR2 is SQIVND in the germline V gene (reference sequence). CDR3 length: 13 amino acids. Losses at the gene ends were 4 bases for V and 4 bases for J; bases not matched to a gene: 1. The CDR3 loop is CASSRGLADTQYF. CDR3 DNA: TGTGCCAGTAGTAGGGGACTAGCAGATACGCAGTATTTT.

J is TRBJ2-7 and V is TRBV5-5, with TRBD1 matching 7 bases. In germline, CDR1 is SGHKS, CDR2 YYEKEE (reference sequence). After removal of 1 base from V and 2 bases from J, the junction contained 6 bases not matched to a gene. The CDR3 has 15 residues. This chain's CDR3 is CASSLWAGGTYEQYF. Written as DNA, the CDR3 is TGTGCCAGCAGCTTGTGGGCAGGGGGAACCTACGAGCAGTACTTC. Variable domain in full (rest from reference TRBV5-5 and TRBJ2-7): DAGVTQSPTHLIKTRGQQVTLRCSPISGHKSVSWYQQVLGQGPQFIFQYYEKEERGRGNFPDRFSARQFPNYSSELNVNALLLGDSALYLCASSLWAGGTYEQYFGPGTRLTVT.

The V call is TRBV27, the J call TRBJ2-7, with D possibly TRBD2 on 5 matching bases. The CDR3 is 16 amino acids. Germline CDR1 and CDR2: MNHEY and SMNVEV (reference sequence). V was clipped by 6 bases and J by 0 bases, with 18 bases between them. The CDR3 reads CASSRVGVGLSYEQYF. DNA of the CDR3: TGTGCCAGCAGCCGAGTCGGGGTTGGTCTCTCCTACGAGCAGTACTTC.

The chain recombines TRBV6-5 with TRBJ2-7; 8 nucleotides agree with TRBD1. Trimming at V came to 5 bases and at J to 5 bases, leaving 8 bases not matched to a gene. This CDR3 contains 14 residues. The germline CDR1 and CDR2 sequences are MNHEY and SVGAGI. The CDR3 protein is CASSQGQGMDEQYF. The CDR3 DNA is TGTGCCAGCAGTCAAGGACAGGGAATGGACGAGCAGTACTTC.

This clone has just a few counts. The V and J genes are TRBV11-2 and TRBJ2-7; no definite D call. CDR1 is SGHAT and CDR2 is FQNNGV in the germline V gene. The CDR3 covers 16 residues. Trimming left V 0 bases short and J 0 bases short, with 12 bases between. The CDR3 DNA follows: TGTGCCAGCAGCTTAGAAGCTACCCTTTCCTCCTACGAGCAGTACTTC. It specifies CASSLEATLSSYEQYF.